This TCR beta chain was obtained from a study of identical twins. Healthy Caucasians, and only they, were the donors. This clonotype was seen a handful of times. Its antigen is unidentified. TCRdb re-called the 5' RACE reads with MiXCR, one entry per CDR3 protein. The data contain some 1,700,000 distinct CDR3 sequences, about 32% of them singletons. Germline V gene lookup returns CDR1 KGHDR and CDR2 SFDVKD. The CDR3 spans 12 residues. V lost 5 bases and J lost 5, with 6 bases in between. Study-level points and caveats: Twins' surplus sharing was weaker for beta out-of-frame sequences.

This TCR came from a newborn girl in good health. The sequencing input was cord blood. The chain is built from TRBV24-1 and TRBJ2-1; no firm D call. This CDR3 reads CATSARDNEQFF. CDR3 nucleotides: TGTGCCACCAGTGCGCGAGACAATGAGCAGTTCTTC.